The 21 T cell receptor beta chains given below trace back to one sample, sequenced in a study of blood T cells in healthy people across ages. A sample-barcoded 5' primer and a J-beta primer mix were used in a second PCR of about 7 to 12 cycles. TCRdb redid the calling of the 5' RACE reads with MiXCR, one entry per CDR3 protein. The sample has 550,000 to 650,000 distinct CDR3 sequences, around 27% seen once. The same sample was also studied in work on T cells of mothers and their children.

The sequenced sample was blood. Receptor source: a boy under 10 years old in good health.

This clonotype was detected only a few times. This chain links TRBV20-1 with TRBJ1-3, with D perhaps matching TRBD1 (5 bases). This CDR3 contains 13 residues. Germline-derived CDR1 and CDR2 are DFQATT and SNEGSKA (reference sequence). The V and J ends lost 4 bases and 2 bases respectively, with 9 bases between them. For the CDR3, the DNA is TGCAGTGCTAAGGGGTTCGCTGGAAACACCATATATTTT. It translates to CSAKGFAGNTIYF.

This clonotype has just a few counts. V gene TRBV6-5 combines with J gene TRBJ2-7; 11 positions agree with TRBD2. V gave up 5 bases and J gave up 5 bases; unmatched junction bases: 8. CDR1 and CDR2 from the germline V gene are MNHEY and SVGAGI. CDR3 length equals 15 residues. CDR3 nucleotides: TGTGCCAGCAGTCCCGGGACTAGCGGCGGTCACGAGCAGTACTTC. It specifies CASSPGTSGGHEQYF.

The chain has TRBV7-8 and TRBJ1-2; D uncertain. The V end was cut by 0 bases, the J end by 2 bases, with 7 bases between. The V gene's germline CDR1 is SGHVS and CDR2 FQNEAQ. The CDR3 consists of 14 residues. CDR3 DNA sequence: TGTGCCAGCAGCTTAGCGTCCGGGAACTATGGCTACACCTTC. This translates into CASSLASGNYGYTF. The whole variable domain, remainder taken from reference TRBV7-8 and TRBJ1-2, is GAGVSQSPRYKVAKRGQDVALRCDPISGHVSLFWYQQALGQGPEFLTYFQNEAQLDKSGLPSDRFFAERPEGSVSTLKIQRTQQEDSAVYLCASSLASGNYGYTFGSGTRLTVV.

CDR3 amino acids: CATSRDGPQGNYEQYF. The CDR3 DNA is TGTGCCACCAGCAGAGATGGGCCCCAGGGAAACTACGAGCAGTACTTC. The V gene is TRBV15, the J gene TRBJ2-7; D possibly corresponds to TRBD1 (5 bases). CDR1 and CDR2 from the germline V gene are LNHNV and YYDKDF (reference sequence). CDR3 length: 16 residues. V was pared by 0 bases and J by 3 bases, with 15 bases between. The whole variable domain, remainder taken from reference TRBV15 and TRBJ2-7, is DAMVIQNPRYQVTQFGKPVTLSCSQTLNHNVMYWYQQKSSQAPKLLFHYYDKDFNNEADTPDNFQSRRPNTSFCFLDIRSPGLGDTAMYLCATSRDGPQGNYEQYFGPGTRLTVT.

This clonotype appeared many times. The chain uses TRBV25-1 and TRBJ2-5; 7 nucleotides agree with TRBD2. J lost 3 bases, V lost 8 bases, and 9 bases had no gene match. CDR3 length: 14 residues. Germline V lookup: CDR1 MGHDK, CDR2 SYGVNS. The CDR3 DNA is TGTGCCAGCTCTAGCGGAGGACCTAAAGAGACCCAGTACTTC. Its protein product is CASSSGGPKETQYF. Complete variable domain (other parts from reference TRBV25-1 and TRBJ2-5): EADIYQTPRYLVIGTGKKITLECSQTMGHDKMYWYQQDPGMELHLIHYSYGVNSTEKGDLSSESTVSRIRTEHFPLTLESARPSHTSQYLCASSSGGPKETQYFGPGTRLLVL.

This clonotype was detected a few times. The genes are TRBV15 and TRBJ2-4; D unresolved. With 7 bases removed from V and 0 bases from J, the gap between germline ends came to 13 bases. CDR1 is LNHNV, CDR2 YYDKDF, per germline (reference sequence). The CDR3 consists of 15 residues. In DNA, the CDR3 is TGTGCCACCACCGTCTCCCCATTAGCCAAAAACATTCAGTACTTC. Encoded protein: CATTVSPLAKNIQYF.

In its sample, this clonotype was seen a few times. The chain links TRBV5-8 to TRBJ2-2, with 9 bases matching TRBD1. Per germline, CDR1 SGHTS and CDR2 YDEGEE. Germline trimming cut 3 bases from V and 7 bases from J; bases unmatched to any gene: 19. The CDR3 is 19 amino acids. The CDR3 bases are TGTGCCAGCAGCTCGCGCCCTACAGGGGGCAATCAAAGAGGCGGGGAGCTGTTTTTT. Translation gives CASSSRPTGGNQRGGELFF.

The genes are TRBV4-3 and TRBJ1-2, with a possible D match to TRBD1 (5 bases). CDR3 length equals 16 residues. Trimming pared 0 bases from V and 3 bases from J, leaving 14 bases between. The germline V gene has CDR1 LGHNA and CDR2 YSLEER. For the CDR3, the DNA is TGCGCCAGCAGCCAAGATCGAACGGGGGGAGACTATGGCTACACCTTC. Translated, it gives CASSQDRTGGDYGYTF.

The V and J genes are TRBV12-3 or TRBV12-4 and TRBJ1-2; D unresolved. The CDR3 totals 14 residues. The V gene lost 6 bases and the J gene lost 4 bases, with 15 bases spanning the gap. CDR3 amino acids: CASRSTGASYGYTF. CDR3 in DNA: TGTGCCAGCAGGTCCACGGGCGCCAGCTATGGCTACACCTTC.

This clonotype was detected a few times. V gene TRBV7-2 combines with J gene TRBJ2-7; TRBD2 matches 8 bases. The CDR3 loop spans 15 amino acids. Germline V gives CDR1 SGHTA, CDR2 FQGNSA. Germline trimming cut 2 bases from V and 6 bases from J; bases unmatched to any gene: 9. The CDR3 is CASSLMGGRFSEQYF. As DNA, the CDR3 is TGTGCCAGCAGCTTAATGGGCGGGAGGTTTAGCGAGCAGTACTTC. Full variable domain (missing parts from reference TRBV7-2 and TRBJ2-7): GAGVSQSPSNKVTEKGKDVELRCDPISGHTALYWYRQSLGQGLEFLIYFQGNSAPDKSGLPSDRFSAERTGGSVSTLTIQRTQQEDSAVYLCASSLMGGRFSEQYFGPGTRLTVT.

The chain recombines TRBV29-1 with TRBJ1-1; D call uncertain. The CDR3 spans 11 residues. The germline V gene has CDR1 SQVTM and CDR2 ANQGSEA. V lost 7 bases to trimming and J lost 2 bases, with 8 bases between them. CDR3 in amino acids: CSAPANTEAFF. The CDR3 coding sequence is TGCAGCGCCCCCGCCAACACTGAAGCTTTCTTT.

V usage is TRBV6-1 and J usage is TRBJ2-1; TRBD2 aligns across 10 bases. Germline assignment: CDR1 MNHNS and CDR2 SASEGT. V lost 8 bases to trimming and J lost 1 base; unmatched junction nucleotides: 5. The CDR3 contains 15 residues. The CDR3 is CASPEAGGSYNEQFF. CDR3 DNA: TGTGCCAGCCCTGAAGCGGGAGGGTCCTACAATGAGCAGTTCTTC.

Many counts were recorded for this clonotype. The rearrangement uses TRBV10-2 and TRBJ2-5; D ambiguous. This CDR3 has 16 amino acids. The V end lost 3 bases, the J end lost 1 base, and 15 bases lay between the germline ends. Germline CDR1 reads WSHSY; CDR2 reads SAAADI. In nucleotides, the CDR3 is TGCGCCAGCAGTGATCCGAGAGCGCAAACCCAAGAGACCCAGTACTTC. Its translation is CASSDPRAQTQETQYF.

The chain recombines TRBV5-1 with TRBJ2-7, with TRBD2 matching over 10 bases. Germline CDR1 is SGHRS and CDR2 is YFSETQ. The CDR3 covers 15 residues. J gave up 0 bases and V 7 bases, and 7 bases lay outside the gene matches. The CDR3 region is CASRGLADPSYEQYF. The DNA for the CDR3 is TGCGCCAGCCGTGGACTAGCGGACCCCTCCTACGAGCAGTACTTC.

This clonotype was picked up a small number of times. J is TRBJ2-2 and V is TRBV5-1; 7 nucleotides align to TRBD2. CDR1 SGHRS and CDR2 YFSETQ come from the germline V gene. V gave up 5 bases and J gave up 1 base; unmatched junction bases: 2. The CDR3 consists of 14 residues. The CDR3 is CASRWEGNTGELFF. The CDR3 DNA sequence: TGCGCCAGCAGGTGGGAGGGGAACACCGGGGAGCTGTTTTTT. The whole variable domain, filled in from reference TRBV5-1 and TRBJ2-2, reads KAGVTQTPRYLIKTRGQQVTLSCSPISGHRSVSWYQQTPGQGLQFLFEYFSETQRNKGNFPGRFSGRQFSNSRSEMNVSTLELGDSALYLCASRWEGNTGELFFGEGSRLTVL.

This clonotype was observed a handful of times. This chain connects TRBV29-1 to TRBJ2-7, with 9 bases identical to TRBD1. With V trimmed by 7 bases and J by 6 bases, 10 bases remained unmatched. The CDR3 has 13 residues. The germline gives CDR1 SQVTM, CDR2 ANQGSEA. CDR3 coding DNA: TGCAGCGGATCCGGGACAGGGCCAGCCGAGCAGTACTTC. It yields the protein CSGSGTGPAEQYF.

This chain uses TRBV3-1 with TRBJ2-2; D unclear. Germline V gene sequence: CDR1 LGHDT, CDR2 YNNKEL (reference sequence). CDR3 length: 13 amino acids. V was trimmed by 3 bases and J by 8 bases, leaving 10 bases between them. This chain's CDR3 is CASSQAAPGELFF. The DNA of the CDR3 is TGTGCCAGCAGCCAGGCAGCGCCTGGGGAGCTGTTTTTT.

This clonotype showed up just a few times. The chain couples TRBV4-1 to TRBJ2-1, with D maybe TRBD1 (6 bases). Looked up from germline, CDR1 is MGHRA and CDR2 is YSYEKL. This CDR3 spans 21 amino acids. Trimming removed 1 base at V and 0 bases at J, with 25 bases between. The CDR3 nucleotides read TGCGCCAGCAGCCAAGTAGGCCTCAAGGACAGATTGACGAGCTCCTACAATGAGCAGTTCTTC. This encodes CASSQVGLKDRLTSSYNEQFF.

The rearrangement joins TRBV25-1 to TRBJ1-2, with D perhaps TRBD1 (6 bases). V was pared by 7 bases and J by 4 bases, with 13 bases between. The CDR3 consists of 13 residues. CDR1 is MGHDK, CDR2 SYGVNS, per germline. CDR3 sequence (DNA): TGTGCCAGCATTAAAGTCAGGGGCTATGGCTACACCTTC. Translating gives CASIKVRGYGYTF.

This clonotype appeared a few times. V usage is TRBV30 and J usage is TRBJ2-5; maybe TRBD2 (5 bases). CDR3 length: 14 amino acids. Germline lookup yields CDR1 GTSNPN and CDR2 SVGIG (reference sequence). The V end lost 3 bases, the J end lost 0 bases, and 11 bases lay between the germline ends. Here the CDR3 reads CAWSTGNYQETQYF. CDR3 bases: TGTGCCTGGAGCACCGGGAACTACCAAGAGACCCAGTACTTC.

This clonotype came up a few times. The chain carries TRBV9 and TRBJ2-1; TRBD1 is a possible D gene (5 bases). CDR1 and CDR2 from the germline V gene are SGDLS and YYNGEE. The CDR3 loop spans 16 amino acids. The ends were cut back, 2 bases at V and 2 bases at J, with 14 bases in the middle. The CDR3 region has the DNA TGTGCCAGCAGCGTTTCAGGGCGAGGCCCCTACAATGAGCAGTTCTTC. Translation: CASSVSGRGPYNEQFF.